This T cell receptor (beta chain) is from a study of cytomegalovirus exposure and HLA in healthy donors. About the research overall: An earlier analysis found roughly 110 million unique TCR beta sequences from 150 million to 200 million T cells.

The CDR3 totals 13 residues. In germline, CDR1 is SGHVS, CDR2 FNYEAQ. V lost 5 bases to trimming and J lost 7 bases, with 15 bases between them. This clone appeared once. Its specificity is unknown. With 60 Vbeta and 13 Jbeta primers, the PCR was carried out. Data came from immunoSEQ multiplex PCR; TCRdb stores just in-frame clones and leaves some out. The table lists 170,000 or so clones, 70% to 85% of them singletons. Findings and limits, study-wide: According to a later analysis, most TCR beta chains associated with CMV appeared HLA-restricted. Most of the TCR beta V segments (in an earlier analysis) were productive either about 87% or about 30% of the time.

The chain couples TRBV7-6 to TRBJ2-7; maybe TRBD2 (6 bases). Sequenced material: PBMCs. The sequence was obtained from a woman younger than 45 in good health and CMV-seropositive. The CDR3 loop reads CASSPLGGGEQYF. The DNA for the CDR3 is TGTGCCAGCAGCCCCTTGGGAGGAGGTGAGCAGTACTTC.